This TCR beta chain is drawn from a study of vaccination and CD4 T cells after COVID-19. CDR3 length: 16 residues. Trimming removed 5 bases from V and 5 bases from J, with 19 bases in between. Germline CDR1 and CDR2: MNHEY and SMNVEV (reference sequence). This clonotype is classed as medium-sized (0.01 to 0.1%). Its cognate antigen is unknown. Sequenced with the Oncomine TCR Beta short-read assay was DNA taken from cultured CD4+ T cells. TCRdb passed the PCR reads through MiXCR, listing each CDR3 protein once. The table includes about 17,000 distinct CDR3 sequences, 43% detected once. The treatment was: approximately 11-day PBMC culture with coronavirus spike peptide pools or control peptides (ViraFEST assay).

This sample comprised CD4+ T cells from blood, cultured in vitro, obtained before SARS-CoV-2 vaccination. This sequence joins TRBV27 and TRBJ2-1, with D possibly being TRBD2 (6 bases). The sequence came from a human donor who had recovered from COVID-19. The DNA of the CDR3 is TGTGCCAGCAGTAGTCTTCCGGGGGAGTTTGACAATGAGCAGTTCTTC. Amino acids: CASSSLPGEFDNEQFF.